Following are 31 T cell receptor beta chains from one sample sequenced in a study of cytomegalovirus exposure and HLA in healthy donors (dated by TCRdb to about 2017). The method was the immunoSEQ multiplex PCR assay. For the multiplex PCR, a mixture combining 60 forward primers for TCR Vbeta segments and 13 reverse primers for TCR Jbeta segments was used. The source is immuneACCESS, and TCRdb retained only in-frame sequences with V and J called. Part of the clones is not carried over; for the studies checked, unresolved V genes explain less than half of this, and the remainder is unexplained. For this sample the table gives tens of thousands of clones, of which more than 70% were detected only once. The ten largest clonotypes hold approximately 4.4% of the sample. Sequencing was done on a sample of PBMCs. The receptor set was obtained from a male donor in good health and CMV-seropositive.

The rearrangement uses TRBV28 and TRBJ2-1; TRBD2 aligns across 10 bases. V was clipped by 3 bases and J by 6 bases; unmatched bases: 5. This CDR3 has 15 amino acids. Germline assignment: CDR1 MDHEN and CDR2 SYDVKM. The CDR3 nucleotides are TGTGCCAGCAGTTTTCTGCTAGCGGGAGTCAATGAGCAGTTCTTC. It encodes CASSFLLAGVNEQFF.

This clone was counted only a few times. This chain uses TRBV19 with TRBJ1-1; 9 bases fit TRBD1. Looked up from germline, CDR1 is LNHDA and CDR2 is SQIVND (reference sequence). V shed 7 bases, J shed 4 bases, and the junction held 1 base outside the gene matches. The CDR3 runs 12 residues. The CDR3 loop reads CASMTGGTEAFF. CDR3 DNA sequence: TGTGCCAGTATGACAGGGGGCACTGAAGCTTTCTTT. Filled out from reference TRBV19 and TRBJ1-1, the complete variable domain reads DGGITQSPKYLFRKEGQNVTLSCEQNLNHDAMYWYRQDPGQGLRLIYYSQIVNDFQKGDIAEGYSVSREKKESFPLTVTSAQKNPTAFYLCASMTGGTEAFFGQGTRLTVV.

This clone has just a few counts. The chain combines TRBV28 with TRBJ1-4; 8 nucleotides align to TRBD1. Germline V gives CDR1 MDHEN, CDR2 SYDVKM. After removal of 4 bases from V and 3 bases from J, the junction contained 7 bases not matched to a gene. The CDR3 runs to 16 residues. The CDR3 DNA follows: TGTGCCAGCAGTTGGGAAGGACAGGGCCCTAATGAAAAACTGTTTTTT. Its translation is CASSWEGQGPNEKLFF.

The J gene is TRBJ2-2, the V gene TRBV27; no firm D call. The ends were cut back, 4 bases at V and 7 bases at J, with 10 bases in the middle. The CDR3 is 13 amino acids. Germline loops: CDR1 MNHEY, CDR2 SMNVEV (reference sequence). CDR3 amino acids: CASSSGFGGELFF. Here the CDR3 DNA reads TGTGCCAGCAGTTCAGGCTTCGGCGGGGAGCTGTTTTTT.

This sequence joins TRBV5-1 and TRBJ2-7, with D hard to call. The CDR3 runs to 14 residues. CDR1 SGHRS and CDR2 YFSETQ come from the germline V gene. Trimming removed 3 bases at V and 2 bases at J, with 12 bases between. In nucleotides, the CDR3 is TGCGCCAGCAGCTCTGAGGATCCCCCCTACGAGCAGTACTTC. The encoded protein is CASSSEDPPYEQYF.

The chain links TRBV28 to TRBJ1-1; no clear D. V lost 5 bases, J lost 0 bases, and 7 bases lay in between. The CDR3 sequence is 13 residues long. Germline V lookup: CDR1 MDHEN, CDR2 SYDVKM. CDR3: CASSGTVNTEAFF. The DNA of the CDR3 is TGTGCCAGCAGTGGAACAGTGAACACTGAAGCTTTCTTT.

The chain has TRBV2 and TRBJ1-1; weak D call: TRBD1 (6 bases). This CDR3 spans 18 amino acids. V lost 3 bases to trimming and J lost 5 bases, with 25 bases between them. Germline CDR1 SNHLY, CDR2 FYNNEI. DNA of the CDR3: TGTGCCAGCAGTGATGCAATTCGGCCCGCGGGGGCGGTTACTGAAGCTTTCTTT. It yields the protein CASSDAIRPAGAVTEAFF.

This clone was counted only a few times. Written as DNA, the CDR3 is TGTGCCGAAAACGGGGATATCATGAGGGAGACCCAGTACTTC. The encoded protein is CAENGDIMRETQYF. The chain combines TRBV2 with TRBJ2-5; the D gene is possibly TRBD2 (5 bases). This CDR3 is built from 14 residues. CDR1 and CDR2 (germline): SNHLY, FYNNEI. V lost 11 bases to trimming and J lost 5 bases, with 21 bases between them.

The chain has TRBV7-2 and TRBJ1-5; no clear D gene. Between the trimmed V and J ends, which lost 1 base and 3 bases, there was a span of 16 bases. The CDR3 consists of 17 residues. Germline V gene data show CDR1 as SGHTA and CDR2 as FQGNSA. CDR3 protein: CASSLDAPARFNQPQHF. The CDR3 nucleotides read TGTGCCAGCAGCTTAGATGCTCCGGCGCGGTTCAATCAGCCCCAGCATTTT. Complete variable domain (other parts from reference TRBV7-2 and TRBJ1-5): GAGVSQSPSNKVTEKGKDVELRCDPISGHTALYWYRQSLGQGLEFLIYFQGNSAPDKSGLPSDRFSAERTGGSVSTLTIQRTQQEDSAVYLCASSLDAPARFNQPQHFGDGTRLSIL.

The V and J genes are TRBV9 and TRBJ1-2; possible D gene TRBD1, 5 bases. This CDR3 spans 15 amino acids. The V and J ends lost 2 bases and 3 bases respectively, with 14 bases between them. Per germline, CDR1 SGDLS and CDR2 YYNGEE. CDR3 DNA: TGTGCCAGCAGCGTTCAGGGAACCCCGGACTATGGCTACACCTTC. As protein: CASSVQGTPDYGYTF.

For the CDR3, the DNA is TGTGCCAGCTCAAGACAGGGGTACCAAGAGACCCAGTACTTC. Translated, it gives CASSRQGYQETQYF. V gene TRBV18 combines with J gene TRBJ2-5, with 8 bases fitting TRBD1. Germline V gene data show CDR1 as KGHSH and CDR2 as LQKENI. V was pared by 5 bases and J by 0 bases, with 2 bases of the junction left unmatched. This CDR3 has 14 amino acids.

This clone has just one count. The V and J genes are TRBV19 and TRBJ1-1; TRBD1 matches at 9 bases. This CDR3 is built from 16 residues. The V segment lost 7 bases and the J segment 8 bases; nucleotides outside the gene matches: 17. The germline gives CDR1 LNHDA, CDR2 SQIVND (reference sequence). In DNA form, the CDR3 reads TGTGCCAGTACCTATCTCACCGGGACAGGGTTTCAAGAAGCTTTCTTT. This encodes CASTYLTGTGFQEAFF.

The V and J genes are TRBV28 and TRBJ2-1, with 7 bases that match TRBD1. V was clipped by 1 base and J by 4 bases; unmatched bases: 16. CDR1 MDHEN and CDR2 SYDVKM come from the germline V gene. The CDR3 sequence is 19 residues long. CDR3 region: CASSLSPRKGGETYNEQFF. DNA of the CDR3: TGTGCCAGCAGTTTATCCCCCAGGAAAGGGGGCGAGACGTACAATGAGCAGTTCTTC.

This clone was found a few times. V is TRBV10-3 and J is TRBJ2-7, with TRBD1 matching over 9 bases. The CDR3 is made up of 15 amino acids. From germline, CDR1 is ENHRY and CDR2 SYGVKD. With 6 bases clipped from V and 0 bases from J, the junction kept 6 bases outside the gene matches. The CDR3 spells CAIRETGQGSYEQYF. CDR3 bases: TGTGCCATCAGGGAAACGGGACAGGGCTCCTACGAGCAGTACTTC.

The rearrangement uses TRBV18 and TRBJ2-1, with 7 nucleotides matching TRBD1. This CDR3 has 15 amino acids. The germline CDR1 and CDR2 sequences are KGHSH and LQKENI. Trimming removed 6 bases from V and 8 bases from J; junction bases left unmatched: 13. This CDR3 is CASSRTIGTADEQFF. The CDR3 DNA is TGTGCCAGCTCGCGAACAATCGGGACAGCGGATGAGCAGTTCTTC.

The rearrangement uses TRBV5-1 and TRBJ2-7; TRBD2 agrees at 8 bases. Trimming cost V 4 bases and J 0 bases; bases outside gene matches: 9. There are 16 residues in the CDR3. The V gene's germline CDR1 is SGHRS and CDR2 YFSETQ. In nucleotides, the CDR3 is TGCGCCAGCAGCATACCCCTAGCGGGTAGCTCCTACGAGCAGTACTTC. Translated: CASSIPLAGSSYEQYF.

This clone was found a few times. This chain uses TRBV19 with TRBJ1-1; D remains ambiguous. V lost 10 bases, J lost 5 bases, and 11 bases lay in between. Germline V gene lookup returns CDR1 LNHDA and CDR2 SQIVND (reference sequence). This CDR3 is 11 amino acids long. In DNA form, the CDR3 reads TGTGCCACCCTTGTGAGGACTGAAGCTTTCTTT. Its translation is CATLVRTEAFF.

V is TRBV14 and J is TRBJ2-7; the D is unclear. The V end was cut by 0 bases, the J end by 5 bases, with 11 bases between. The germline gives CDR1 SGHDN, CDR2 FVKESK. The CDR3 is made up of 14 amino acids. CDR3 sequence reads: CASSQDRFRDEQYF. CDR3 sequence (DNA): TGTGCCAGCAGCCAAGACCGGTTCCGGGACGAGCAGTACTTC. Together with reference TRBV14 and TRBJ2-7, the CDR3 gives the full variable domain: EAGVTQFPSHSVIEKGQTVTLRCDPISGHDNLYWYRRVMGKEIKFLLHFVKESKQDESGMPNNRFLAERTGGTYSTLKVQPAELEDSGVYFCASSQDRFRDEQYFGPGTRLTVT.

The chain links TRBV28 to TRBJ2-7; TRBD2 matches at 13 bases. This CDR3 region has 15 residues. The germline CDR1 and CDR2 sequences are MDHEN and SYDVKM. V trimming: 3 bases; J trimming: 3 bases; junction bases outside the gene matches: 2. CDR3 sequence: CASSFGLAGDYEQYF. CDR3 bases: TGTGCCAGCAGTTTTGGACTAGCGGGAGACTACGAGCAGTACTTC.

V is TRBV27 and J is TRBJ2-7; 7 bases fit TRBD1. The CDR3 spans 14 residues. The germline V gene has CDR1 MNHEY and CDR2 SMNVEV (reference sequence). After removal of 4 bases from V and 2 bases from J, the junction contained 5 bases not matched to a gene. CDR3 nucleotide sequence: TGTGCCAGCAGTTACCTACAGGGGCCCTACGAGCAGTACTTC. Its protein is CASSYLQGPYEQYF.

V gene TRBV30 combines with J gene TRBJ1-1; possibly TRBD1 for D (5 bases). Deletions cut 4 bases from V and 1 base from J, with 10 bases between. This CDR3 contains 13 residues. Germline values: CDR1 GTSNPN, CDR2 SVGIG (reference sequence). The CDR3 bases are TGTGCCTGGACCGCAGGGCCGAACACTGAAGCTTTCTTT. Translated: CAWTAGPNTEAFF.

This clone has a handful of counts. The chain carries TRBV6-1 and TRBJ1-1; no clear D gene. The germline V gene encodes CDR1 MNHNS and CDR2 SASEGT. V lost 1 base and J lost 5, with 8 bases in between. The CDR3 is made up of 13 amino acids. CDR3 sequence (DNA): TGTGCCAGCAGTGAAGATAGCCGAACTGAAGCTTTCTTT. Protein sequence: CASSEDSRTEAFF.

CDR3 in DNA: TGTGCCACTCGCGGGGTGGCACGGAACACTGAAGCTTTCTTT. Translation: CATRGVARNTEAFF. The chain employs TRBV6-1 and TRBJ1-1; no definite D call. This CDR3 is built from 14 residues. CDR1 and CDR2 from the germline V gene are MNHNS and SASEGT. V was shortened by 10 bases and J by 1 base, with 16 bases between the two germline ends.

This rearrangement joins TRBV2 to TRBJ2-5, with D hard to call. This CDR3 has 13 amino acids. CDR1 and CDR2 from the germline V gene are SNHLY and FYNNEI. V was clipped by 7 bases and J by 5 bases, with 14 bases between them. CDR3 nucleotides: TGTGCCAGCAACAGAGAAGTAAAGGAGACCCAGTACTTC. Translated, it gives CASNREVKETQYF.

CDR3 nucleotide sequence: TGTGCCAGCGCACAGGGGGCCGGCACTGAAGCTTTCTTT. Residues: CASAQGAGTEAFF. The rearrangement joins TRBV25-1 to TRBJ1-1; 9 nucleotides align to TRBD1. The V segment lost 8 bases and the J segment 4 bases; nucleotides outside the gene matches: 5. This CDR3 spans 13 amino acids. Germline CDR1 MGHDK, CDR2 SYGVNS.

In nucleotides, the CDR3 is TGTGCCAGCAGCTCCGATGGGACAGGGGGCTACGAGCAGTACTTC. Its protein product is CASSSDGTGGYEQYF. The chain links TRBV11-2 to TRBJ2-7; 11 bases align to TRBD1. Germline CDR1 is SGHAT and CDR2 is FQNNGV. Unmatched junction bases numbered 5, after V lost 4 bases and J lost 3 bases. The CDR3 totals 15 residues.

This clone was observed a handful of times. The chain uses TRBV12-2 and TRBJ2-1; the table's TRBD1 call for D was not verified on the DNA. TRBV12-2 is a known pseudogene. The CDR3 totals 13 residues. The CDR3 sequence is CAKRSGTSDEQFF. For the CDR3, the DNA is TGTGCAAAGCGGAGTGGGACATCTGATGAGCAGTTCTTC.

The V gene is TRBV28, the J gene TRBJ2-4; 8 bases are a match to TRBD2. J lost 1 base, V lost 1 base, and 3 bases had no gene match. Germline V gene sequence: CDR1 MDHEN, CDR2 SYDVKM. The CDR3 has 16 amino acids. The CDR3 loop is CASSLSREGAKNIQYF. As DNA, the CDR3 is TGTGCCAGCAGTTTATCCCGGGAGGGTGCCAAAAACATTCAGTACTTC.

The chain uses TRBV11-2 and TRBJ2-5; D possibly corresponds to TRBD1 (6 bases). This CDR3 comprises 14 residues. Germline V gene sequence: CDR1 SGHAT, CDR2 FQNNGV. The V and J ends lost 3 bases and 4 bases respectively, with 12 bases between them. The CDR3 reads CASSLGHVRETQYF. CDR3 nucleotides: TGTGCCAGCAGCTTGGGACACGTCCGAGAGACCCAGTACTTC.

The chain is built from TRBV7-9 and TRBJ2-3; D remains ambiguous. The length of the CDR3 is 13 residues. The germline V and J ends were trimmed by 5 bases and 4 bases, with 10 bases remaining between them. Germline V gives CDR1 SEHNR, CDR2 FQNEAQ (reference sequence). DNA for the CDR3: TGTGCCAGCAGCCCTACTCGTGCAGATACGCAGTATTTT. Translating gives CASSPTRADTQYF.

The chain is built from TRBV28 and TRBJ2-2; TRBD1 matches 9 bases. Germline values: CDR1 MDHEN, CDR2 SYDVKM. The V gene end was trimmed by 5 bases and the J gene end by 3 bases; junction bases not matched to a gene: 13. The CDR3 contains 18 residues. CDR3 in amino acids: CASSPTGTGLSYTGELFF. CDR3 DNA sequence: TGTGCCAGCAGTCCCACGGGGACAGGGCTTTCCTACACCGGGGAGCTGTTTTTT.